The 8 T cell receptor beta chains presented below share a single source sample, sequenced in a study of memory CD4+ T cells and cytomegalovirus serostatus. The table came from immunoSEQ multiplex PCR; TCRdb's copy has only in-frame clones and leaves some out. The sample contains some 57,000 clones, roughly 80% of which appear only once. Single viable CD3+CD4+CD8-CD45RO+ cells were sorted as the memory CD4+ T cells. Sequencing was performed on memory CD4+ T cells from blood. These receptors came from an adult in good health and CMV-seronegative.

The V call is TRBV28, the J call TRBJ1-6, with D maybe TRBD1 (6 bases). Germline assignment: CDR1 MDHEN and CDR2 SYDVKM. The CDR3 is 18 residues long. Trimming cost V 3 bases and J 6 bases, with 21 bases left between them. DNA of the CDR3: TGTGCCAGCAGTTTGTTTGGTAGGGGGTCTAATGGTAATTCACCCCTCCACTTT. Its protein is CASSLFGRGSNGNSPLHF.

The chain has TRBV19 and TRBJ2-4; D possibly uses TRBD1 or TRBD2 (6 bases each). Trimming took off 5 bases at V and 3 bases at J, with 23 bases between the two ends. Germline V gene sequence: CDR1 LNHDA, CDR2 SQIVND (reference sequence). The CDR3 extends over 18 amino acids. CDR3 sequence: CASSGAGGAFSVKNIQYF. The CDR3 DNA sequence: TGTGCCAGTAGTGGTGCCGGGGGCGCGTTTAGCGTCAAAAACATTCAGTACTTC.

The V call is TRBV4-2, the J call TRBJ1-2; D possibly corresponds to TRBD1 (5 bases). The CDR3 loop spans 13 amino acids. The germline V gene encodes CDR1 LGHNA and CDR2 YNFKEQ. The V and J ends lost 1 base and 6 bases respectively, with 9 bases between them. In DNA, the CDR3 is TGTGCCAGCAGCCAAGGATTGGGGGATGGCTACACCTTC. Translation gives CASSQGLGDGYTF.

The V and J genes are TRBV9 and TRBJ1-1; 8 nucleotides match TRBD1. After removal of 0 bases from V and 4 bases from J, the junction contained 8 bases not matched to a gene. The CDR3 is made up of 16 amino acids. Germline CDR1 SGDLS, CDR2 YYNGEE. The CDR3 is CASSVGQGRGITEAFF. CDR3 DNA: TGTGCCAGCAGCGTAGGACAGGGGCGAGGGATCACTGAAGCTTTCTTT.

The V call is TRBV5-1, the J call TRBJ2-3; D is uncertain. V was trimmed by 4 bases and J by 0 bases, leaving 9 bases between them. This CDR3 spans 14 amino acids. From germline, CDR1 is SGHRS and CDR2 YFSETQ. CDR3 nucleotide sequence: TGCGCCAGCAGCGACGGGCTGAGCACAGATACGCAGTATTTT. This translates into CASSDGLSTDTQYF.

The gene calls are TRBV2 and TRBJ1-2, with D uncertain. The CDR3 is 13 residues long. Germline V gene sequence: CDR1 SNHLY, CDR2 FYNNEI. V gave up 5 bases and J gave up 2 bases, with 9 bases separating them. The CDR3: CASSTGINYGYTF. The DNA for the CDR3 is TGTGCCAGCAGTACGGGCATAAACTATGGCTACACCTTC.

CDR3: CASSQGSGSNTGELFF. CDR3 DNA: TGCGCCAGCAGCCAAGGTTCAGGTAGTAACACCGGGGAGCTGTTTTTT. This chain uses TRBV4-1 with TRBJ2-2; D not certain. In germline, CDR1 is MGHRA, CDR2 YSYEKL. The CDR3 has 16 amino acids. The V gene lost 1 base and the J gene lost 2 bases, with 11 bases spanning the gap.

The rearrangement links TRBV19 to TRBJ2-7; TRBD1 is a possible D gene (6 bases). Germline V gene sequence: CDR1 LNHDA, CDR2 SQIVND (reference sequence). With 7 bases removed from V and 0 bases from J, the gap between germline ends came to 10 bases. This CDR3 region has 13 residues. DNA for the CDR3: TGTGCCAGTAAACCGACAGGCTCCTACGAGCAGTACTTC. Protein: CASKPTGSYEQYF. The entire variable domain, with the rest obtained from reference TRBV19 and TRBJ2-7, is as follows: DGGITQSPKYLFRKEGQNVTLSCEQNLNHDAMYWYRQDPGQGLRLIYYSQIVNDFQKGDIAEGYSVSREKKESFPLTVTSAQKNPTAFYLCASKPTGSYEQYFGPGTRLTVT.